These 17 T cell receptor beta chains were sequenced from one sample in a study of T cells in tumors after PD-1 blockade. Sequencing used immunoSEQ multiplex PCR; TCRdb keeps in-frame clones, though not all of them. Here the sample spans 50,000 to 75,000 clones, approximately 79% being singletons. Sequencing used PBMCs, obtained after anti-PD-1 treatment. All receptors come from a human donor with basal cell carcinoma.

This rearrangement joins TRBV10-3 to TRBJ2-7; tentative D call: TRBD1 (7 bases). The CDR3 runs 12 residues. Germline V CDR1 and CDR2: ENHRY, SYGVKD. V lost 8 bases, J lost 4 bases, and 12 bases lay in between. The CDR3 DNA sequence: TGTGCCATCGGCCCAGGGGGGTACGAGCAGTACTTC. It encodes CAIGPGGYEQYF.

The sample holds a few counts of this clone. Written as DNA, the CDR3 is TGCGCCAGCAGCGTGACAGGGATAAAGACAGATACGCAGTATTTT. Translating gives CASSVTGIKTDTQYF. This sequence joins TRBV4-1 and TRBJ2-3; 7 positions agree with TRBD1. The CDR3 spans 15 residues. J lost 3 bases, V lost 5 bases, and 8 bases had no gene match. The germline CDR1 and CDR2 sequences are MGHRA and YSYEKL.

This clone was found once. The chain uses TRBV3-1 (or the pseudogene TRBV3-2) and TRBJ1-3; tentatively, D is TRBD1 (5 bases). Trimming removed 3 bases at V and 11 bases at J, with 8 bases between. The CDR3 has 11 residues. Germline loops: CDR1 LGHDT, CDR2 YNNKEL (reference sequence). Here the CDR3 DNA reads TGTGCCAGCAGCCATGGGGACCCCATATATTTT. It specifies CASSHGDPIYF.

This chain joins TRBV29-1 and TRBJ1-2; D is ambiguous. V was cut by 6 bases and J by 3 bases, with 14 bases left in between. CDR1 and CDR2 (germline): SQVTM, ANQGSEA. The CDR3 loop spans 13 amino acids. CDR3 in DNA: TGCAGCGTCGCCTCCGGGGTAGACTATGGCTACACCTTC. Its protein is CSVASGVDYGYTF.

CDR3 in amino acids: CASSLGVDGEKLFF. The CDR3 region has the DNA TGTGCCAGCAGCCTTGGGGTCGACGGGGAAAAACTGTTTTTT. The rearrangement uses TRBV7-8 and TRBJ1-4, with no clear D. The CDR3 extends over 14 amino acids. With 5 bases removed from V and 8 bases from J, the gap between germline ends came to 15 bases. Germline V gives CDR1 SGHVS, CDR2 FQNEAQ.

The CDR3 DNA is TGTGCCAGTAGTATAGGGCCCGGTAACTATGGCTACACCTTC. This gives the protein CASSIGPGNYGYTF. The V call is TRBV19, the J call TRBJ1-2; no clear D. Germline-derived CDR1 and CDR2 are LNHDA and SQIVND (reference sequence). CDR3 size: 14 residues. V was trimmed by 1 base and J by 1 base, leaving 7 bases between them.

V usage is TRBV6-1 and J usage is TRBJ2-7, with 11 bases lining up with TRBD2. The CDR3 has 14 amino acids. The germline gives CDR1 MNHNS, CDR2 SASEGT. V gave up 6 bases and J gave up 3 bases; unmatched junction bases: 4. The DNA of the CDR3 is TGTGCCAGCAGACGGACTAGCGGGCGCTACGAGCAGTACTTC. It specifies CASRRTSGRYEQYF.

The V call is TRBV5-1, the J call TRBJ1-6, with TRBD1 identical over 7 bases. Per germline, CDR1 SGHRS and CDR2 YFSETQ. CDR3 size: 16 residues. With 3 bases clipped from V and 0 bases from J, the junction kept 3 bases outside the gene matches. CDR3 region: CASSSGGGSYNSPLHF. CDR3 in DNA: TGCGCCAGCAGCTCAGGGGGGGGCTCCTATAATTCACCCCTCCACTTT.

The chain joins TRBV7-9 to TRBJ2-7, with D hard to call. Trimming removed 5 bases from V and 6 bases from J, with 20 bases in between. Germline CDR1 SEHNR, CDR2 FQNEAQ (reference sequence). The CDR3 is 15 amino acids. In DNA, the CDR3 is TGTGCCAGCAGCCCAAGGAGCCAAATCCACTCCGAGCAGTACTTC. Translated, it gives CASSPRSQIHSEQYF.

The chain combines TRBV5-4 with TRBJ2-5, with 7 bases that match TRBD1. The CDR3 consists of 15 residues. V gave up 2 bases and J gave up 2 bases; unmatched junction bases: 6. Per the germline V gene, CDR1 is SGHNT and CDR2 is YYREEE (reference sequence). CDR3 DNA: TGTGCCAGCAGCTTCAAGGGGGCGAAACAAGAGACCCAGTACTTC. This codes for CASSFKGAKQETQYF.

This chain connects TRBV5-8 to TRBJ2-6, with 11 bases that match TRBD1. J gave up 0 bases and V 5 bases, and 10 bases lay outside the gene matches. The CDR3 loop spans 19 amino acids. Germline V gene data show CDR1 as SGHTS and CDR2 as YDEGEE. The CDR3 nucleotides are TGTGCCAGCAGGGAGGACAGGGGGCTTACTTACTCTGGGGCCAACGTCCTGACTTTC. Protein product: CASREDRGLTYSGANVLTF.

The table lists this clone with a few counts. The chain couples TRBV5-4 to TRBJ1-1; the D gene is possibly TRBD1 (5 bases). This CDR3 has 13 residues. Germline CDR1 reads SGHNT; CDR2 reads YYREEE (reference sequence). The V end lost 3 bases, the J end lost 3 bases, and 9 bases lay between the germline ends. The CDR3 sequence is CASSSDTDTEAFF. Here the CDR3 DNA reads TGTGCCAGCAGCTCGGACACCGACACTGAAGCTTTCTTT.

This clone was picked up a small number of times. V gene TRBV6-5 combines with J gene TRBJ1-6; D might be TRBD1 (5 bases). This CDR3 has 15 residues. V was clipped by 2 bases and J by 7 bases, with 12 bases between them. Germline loops: CDR1 MNHEY, CDR2 SVGAGI. The CDR3 is CASSYRQGQNSPLHF. The CDR3 DNA reads as TGTGCCAGCAGTTACCGGCAGGGCCAAAATTCACCCCTCCACTTT.

The table lists this clone with a count of one. The chain carries TRBV5-1 and TRBJ2-1; possibly TRBD1 for D (6 bases). The V gene's germline CDR1 is SGHRS and CDR2 YFSETQ. This CDR3 is built from 13 residues. Trimming took off 6 bases at V and 5 bases at J, with 12 bases between the two ends. CDR3 nucleotide sequence: TGCGCCAGCAAGCAGGGGTCTAACAATGAGCAGTTCTTC. It yields the protein CASKQGSNNEQFF. The whole variable domain, remainder taken from reference TRBV5-1 and TRBJ2-1, is KAGVTQTPRYLIKTRGQQVTLSCSPISGHRSVSWYQQTPGQGLQFLFEYFSETQRNKGNFPGRFSGRQFSNSRSEMNVSTLELGDSALYLCASKQGSNNEQFFGPGTRLTVL.

This clone came up a few times. The chain links TRBV7-2 to TRBJ1-5, with D unresolved. CDR1 is SGHTA, CDR2 FQGNSA, per germline. V lost 5 bases to trimming and J lost 7 bases, with 12 bases between them. This CDR3 spans 13 amino acids. CDR3 sequence: CASSASWEQPQHF. The CDR3 DNA follows: TGTGCCAGCAGCGCCTCATGGGAACAGCCCCAGCATTTT.

The chain is built from TRBV3-1 (or the pseudogene TRBV3-2) and TRBJ1-3; 9 bases fit TRBD1. CDR3 length equals 13 residues. Per germline, CDR1 LGHDT and CDR2 YNNKEL (reference sequence). Trimming cost V 8 bases and J 4 bases; bases outside gene matches: 3. The CDR3 spells CASGDRAGNTIYF. The CDR3, as DNA: TGTGCCAGCGGGGACAGGGCCGGAAACACCATATATTTT.

The rearrangement links TRBV5-5 to TRBJ2-3; TRBD2 might be the D (5 bases). Germline-derived CDR1 and CDR2 are SGHKS and YYEKEE (reference sequence). With 5 bases removed from V and 0 bases from J, the gap between germline ends came to 19 bases. The CDR3 loop spans 17 amino acids. CDR3 residues: CASRIVGVGRSTDTQYF. The CDR3 bases are TGTGCCAGCAGAATTGTGGGAGTTGGACGGAGCACAGATACGCAGTATTTT.